This TCR beta chain was identified during a study of neurological immune-mediated disorders. The sample holds many counts of this clonotype. Per germline, CDR1 SEHNR and CDR2 FQNEAQ (reference sequence). The CDR3 is made up of 13 amino acids. The V gene lost 1 base and the J gene lost 13 bases, with 16 bases spanning the gap. The authors produced cDNA by 5'RACE using 10-nucleotide random UMIs. TCRdb processed the 5' RACE reads anew with MiXCR; each CDR3 protein has one entry. The sample lists under 90,000 distinct CDR3 sequences, around 3.6% seen once, with about 3% in the top ten. Sequencing was carried out using PBMCs. The receptor's source is a woman aged 45-65 years with multiple sclerosis. The chain uses TRBV7-9 and TRBJ1-1; D uncertain. Here the CDR3 reads CASSLEEGGHGFF. CDR3 nucleotide sequence: TGTGCCAGCAGCTTAGAGGAAGGCGGCCATGGTTTCTTT. Full variable domain (outside the CDR3, taken from reference TRBV7-9 and TRBJ1-1): DTGVSQNPRHKITKRGQNVTFRCDPISEHNRLYWYRQTLGQGPEFLTYFQNEAQLEKSRLLSDRFSAERPKGSFSTLEIQRTEQGDSAMYLCASSLEEGGHGFFGQGTRLTVV.